This TCR beta chain was recorded in a study of T cell repertoires in cytomegalovirus infection. Study as a whole: It was the public TCR beta signatures that indicated both CMV infection and matching HLA type. Study results and limitations: HLA-C-restricted CMV clonotypes gave the most frequent clonotype in two of eight donors. Carriers of CMV and the relevant HLA type were discriminated by public TCR beta frequency.

This clonotype was seen a handful of times. Its target is unknown. Using its own MiXCR run on the reads, TCRdb lists one record per CDR3 protein. The data contain approximately 500,000 distinct CDR3 sequences, more than 15% of them singletons. Trimming pared 5 bases from V and 9 bases from J, leaving 10 bases between. This CDR3 region has 11 residues. Per germline, CDR1 MGHRA and CDR2 YSYEKL. The chain uses TRBV4-1 and TRBJ1-2; D remains ambiguous. Sequencing input: CD8+ T cells from PBMCs. This receptor was taken from a human donor in good health (CMV status not recorded). Some clones in this sample may be carry-over from other donors' samples. CDR3 nucleotide sequence: TGCGCCAGCAGCTCCGGGCCGAGCTACACCTTC. It yields the protein CASSSGPSYTF.